This TCR beta chain was identified during a study of T cell responses to AZD1222 COVID-19 vaccine. Profiling relied on immunoSEQ multiplex PCR, and the TCRdb table lists in-frame clones only, not all of them. The profile shows around 73,000 clones, 89% of them singletons. CDR1 is SGHDT, CDR2 YYEEEE, per germline. The CDR3 sequence is 15 residues long. The V gene lost 4 bases and the J gene lost 0 bases, with 13 bases spanning the gap. Specimen: peripheral blood, collected 28 days after the second AZD1222 dose. The receptor was isolated from an adult who received the AZD1222 COVID-19 vaccine. This chain links TRBV5-6 with TRBJ1-1; D is possibly TRBD1 (5 bases). This chain's CDR3 is CASSPVGPVNTEAFF. In DNA, the CDR3 is TGTGCCAGCAGCCCGGTGGGGCCGGTGAACACTGAAGCTTTCTTT.